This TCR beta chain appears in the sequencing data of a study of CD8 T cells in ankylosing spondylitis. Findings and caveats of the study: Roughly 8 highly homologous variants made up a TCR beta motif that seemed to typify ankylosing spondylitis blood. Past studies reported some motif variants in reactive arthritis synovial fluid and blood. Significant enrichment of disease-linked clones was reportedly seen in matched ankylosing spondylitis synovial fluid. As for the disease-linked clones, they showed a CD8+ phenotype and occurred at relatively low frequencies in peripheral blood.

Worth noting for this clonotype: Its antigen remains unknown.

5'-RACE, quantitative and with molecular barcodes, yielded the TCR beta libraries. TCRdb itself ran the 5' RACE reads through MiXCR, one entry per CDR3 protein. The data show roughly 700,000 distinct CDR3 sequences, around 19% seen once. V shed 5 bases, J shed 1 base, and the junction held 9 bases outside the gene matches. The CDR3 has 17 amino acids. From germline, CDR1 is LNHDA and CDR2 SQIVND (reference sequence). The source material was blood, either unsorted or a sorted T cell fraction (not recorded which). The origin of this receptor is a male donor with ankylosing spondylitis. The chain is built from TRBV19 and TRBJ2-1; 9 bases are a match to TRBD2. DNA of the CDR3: TGTGCCAGTAGTTTCGGGGTAGCGGGAGTTTCCTACAATGAGCAGTTCTTC. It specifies CASSFGVAGVSYNEQFF.